These T cell receptor beta chains were read from a single sample in a study of T cell responses to AZD1222 COVID-19 vaccine. Some clones are missing from TCRdb's copy, which holds only in-frame ones; the method was immunoSEQ multiplex PCR. The repertoire holds about 100,000 clones, with about 87% as singletons. This specimen consisted of peripheral blood, obtained on day 0 of AZD1222 vaccination. These receptors originate from an adult in good health. Both conserved end residues are part of each CDR3. The D gene is left open where the match is weak. Only part of the rows carry a size: once, few, many, or a class if the clone is expanded.

J gene	D gene	V gene	clone size	CDR3 protein	CDR3 DNA
TRBJ1-2	TRBD1	TRBV5-1	.	CASSLGALTGNYGYTF	TGCGCCAGCAGCTTGGGGGCATTGACAGGGAACTATGGCTACACCTTC
TRBJ2-1	.	TRBV6-5	.	CASSYGQGRRFNEQFF	TGTGCCAGCAGTTACGGGCAGGGGAGGCGGTTCAATGAGCAGTTCTTC
TRBJ2-7	TRBD2	TRBV5-5	.	CASSFGTSGFEQYF	TGTGCCAGCAGCTTCGGGACTAGTGGTTTCGAGCAGTACTTC
TRBJ1-3	.	TRBV18	.	CASSPDWAVSENTIYF	TGTGCCAGCTCACCCGATTGGGCAGTTAGCGAAAACACCATATATTTT
TRBJ2-7	TRBD2	TRBV5-1	.	CASSSGTSGVIYEQYF	TGCGCCAGCAGCTCCGGGACTAGCGGGGTAATCTACGAGCAGTACTTC
TRBJ1-1	.	TRBV5-6	.	CASSPQGYTEAFF	TGTGCCAGCAGTCCACAGGGATACACTGAAGCTTTCTTT
TRBJ1-2	.	TRBV5-6	.	CASSIGGFGNYGYTF	TGTGCCAGCAGCATAGGGGGGTTTGGGAACTATGGCTACACCTTC
TRBJ2-1	TRBD2	TRBV9	.	CASSPFPGGDYNEQFF	TGTGCCAGCAGCCCCTTTCCGGGGGGGGATTACAATGAGCAGTTCTTC
TRBJ1-2	.	TRBV3-1/TRBV3-2	.	CASTAPQVPGYTF	TGTGCCAGCACCGCCCCCCAGGTCCCCGGCTACACCTTC
TRBJ2-7	TRBD1	TRBV5-4	.	CASSPDRESEQYF	TGTGCCAGCAGCCCGGACAGGGAGAGTGAGCAGTACTTC
TRBJ2-7	.	TRBV4-1	.	CASSQGSPYEQYF	TGCGCCAGCAGCCAGGGATCACCCTACGAGCAGTACTTC
TRBJ2-7	TRBD2	TRBV7-2	.	CASSRRAGVYEQYF	TGTGCCAGCAGCCGCCGAGCGGGAGTCTACGAGCAGTACTTC
TRBJ2-1	.	TRBV5-5	.	CASSLDWGAIEQFF	TGTGCCAGCAGCTTGGATTGGGGGGCAATTGAGCAGTTCTTC
TRBJ1-2	.	TRBV15	once	CATSRGGSNYGYTF	TGTGCCACCAGCAGGGGAGGGTCGAACTATGGCTACACCTTC
TRBJ2-3	TRBD2	TRBV30	.	CAWSLTSGNPDTQYF	TGTGCCTGGAGCCTGACTAGCGGGAATCCAGATACGCAGTATTTT
TRBJ2-7	.	TRBV4-1	.	CASSQGRARRASEQYF	TGCGCCAGCAGCCAAGGTAGGGCAAGGCGGGCCTCCGAGCAGTACTTC
TRBJ1-1	TRBD1	TRBV27	.	CASSLLPGQGYTEAFF	TGTGCCAGCAGTTTATTACCGGGACAGGGGTACACTGAAGCTTTCTTT
TRBJ2-5	.	TRBV11-2	.	CASSLMGEETQYF	TGTGCCAGCAGCTTAATGGGAGAAGAGACCCAGTACTTC
TRBJ2-3	.	TRBV5-4	.	CASSLGPQGTDTQYF	TGTGCCAGCAGCTTGGGCCCACAGGGAACAGATACGCAGTATTTT
TRBJ1-2	TRBD1	TRBV3-1/TRBV3-2	.	CASSQGGGGGYTF	TGTGCCAGCAGCCAAGGAGGGGGCGGCGGCTACACCTTC
TRBJ1-1	TRBD1	TRBV12-5	.	CASGEQGAGTEAFF	TGTGCTAGTGGTGAACAGGGGGCCGGCACTGAAGCTTTCTTT
TRBJ2-7	.	TRBV6-5	.	CASNGPTYEQYF	TGTGCCAGCAACGGACCCACCTACGAGCAGTACTTC